This T cell receptor (beta chain) was captured by sequencing in a study of cytomegalovirus exposure and HLA in healthy donors. Assay: immunoSEQ multiplex PCR; the TCRdb copy retains only in-frame clones and omits some. The sample gives a few hundred thousand clones, around 86% of which show up once; around 0.84% is in the top ten. V lost 3 bases, J lost 0 bases, and 10 bases lay in between. Germline V CDR1 and CDR2: SGHRS, YFSETQ. This CDR3 is 14 amino acids long. Sequencing was done on a sample of PBMCs. This TCR came from a woman aged 18-35 years in good health and CMV-seronegative. V gene TRBV5-1 combines with J gene TRBJ2-7; the D gene is possibly TRBD1 (5 bases). In DNA form, the CDR3 reads TGCGCCAGCAGCTCCCCCAGGGACTCCTACGAGCAGTACTTC. This encodes CASSSPRDSYEQYF. Together with reference TRBV5-1 and TRBJ2-7, the CDR3 gives the full variable domain: KAGVTQTPRYLIKTRGQQVTLSCSPISGHRSVSWYQQTPGQGLQFLFEYFSETQRNKGNFPGRFSGRQFSNSRSEMNVSTLELGDSALYLCASSSPRDSYEQYFGPGTRLTVT.